This TCR beta chain was obtained from a study of technical replicates of blood from a handful of donors. Sequencing was performed with immunoSEQ multiplex PCR; in TCRdb, only in-frame clones are kept and a portion is missing. The repertoire includes about 53,000 clones, 85% to 90% of them detected once, and 5% to 6% sits in the top ten. V gave up 1 base and J gave up 0 bases; unmatched junction bases: 5. Germline CDR1 is LGHNA and CDR2 is YSLEER. The CDR3 is made up of 17 amino acids. This clone was observed once. This receptor was obtained from a human donor in good health. Some clones in this sample may be carry-over from other donors' samples. The chain couples TRBV4-3 to TRBJ2-7; 11 bases line up with TRBD2. Sequenced material: PBMCs. CDR3 protein: CASSQAPGLADSYEQYF. The DNA for the CDR3 is TGCGCCAGCAGCCAAGCCCCGGGACTAGCGGACTCCTACGAGCAGTACTTC.